One sample yielded the 29 T cell receptor beta chains listed below, sequenced in a study of OX40 agonist ivuxolimab in advanced cancers. Profiled with immunoSEQ multiplex PCR; TCRdb holds only in-frame clones, not every one. The sample consists of over 50,000 clones, roughly 83% of them appearing once. The material sequenced was CD4+ or CD8+ T cells sorted from blood, taken in a trial of the OX40 agonist ivuxolimab. Receptors were obtained from an adult with an advanced solid tumor such as melanoma, head and neck, liver or kidney cancer.

This rearrangement joins TRBV10-2 to TRBJ2-3; D gene ambiguous. Deletions cut 6 bases from V and 1 base from J, with 20 bases between. Germline CDR1 and CDR2: WSHSY and SAAADI. CDR3 length: 17 residues. The CDR3 here is CASRKARSVQRTDTQYF. The CDR3, as DNA: TGCGCCAGCAGAAAGGCTAGAAGTGTTCAACGCACAGATACGCAGTATTTT.

The V gene is TRBV4-3, the J gene TRBJ1-4; D perhaps matches TRBD1 (6 bases). The V gene lost 0 bases and the J gene lost 8 bases, with 10 bases spanning the gap. The CDR3 extends over 14 amino acids. Germline assignment: CDR1 LGHNA and CDR2 YSLEER. The CDR3, as DNA: TGCGCCAGCAGCCAAGATGTAAGGGGGGAAAAACTGTTTTTT. It is translated as CASSQDVRGEKLFF.

This clone was detected a few times. V gene TRBV5-1 combines with J gene TRBJ2-5; D may be TRBD2 (5 bases). CDR1 SGHRS and CDR2 YFSETQ come from the germline V gene. Trimming removed 4 bases at V and 13 bases at J, with 17 bases between. The CDR3 length is 12 residues. As DNA, the CDR3 is TGCGCCAGCAGCCCCGAAGACTATCGATGGTACTTC. The encoded protein is CASSPEDYRWYF.

The chain combines TRBV13 with TRBJ2-1; 11 nucleotides line up with TRBD2. The length of the CDR3 is 15 residues. The junction had 5 bases not matched to a gene; V was cut back by 3 bases and J by 7 bases. Germline-derived CDR1 and CDR2 are PRHDT and FYEKMQ (reference sequence). This CDR3 is CASSFLAGGKNEQFF. In DNA, the CDR3 is TGTGCCAGCAGCTTCTTAGCGGGAGGGAAGAATGAGCAGTTCTTC.

The chain combines TRBV18 with TRBJ1-1; TRBD1 matches 8 bases. Germline assignment: CDR1 KGHSH and CDR2 LQKENI. Losses at the gene ends were 1 base for V and 1 base for J; bases not matched to a gene: 8. The CDR3 length is 17 residues. CDR3 loop: CASSPLAGGAGNTEAFF. CDR3 DNA: TGTGCCAGCTCACCACTAGCAGGGGGCGCGGGGAACACTGAAGCTTTCTTT.

The CDR3 DNA reads TGTGCCAGCAGCCCAAACCAGCTCACAGATACGCAGTATTTT. Translated, it gives CASSPNQLTDTQYF. The rearrangement links TRBV27 to TRBJ2-3; D remains unclear. Germline CDR1 reads MNHEY; CDR2 reads SMNVEV (reference sequence). The V gene lost 6 bases and the J gene lost 2 bases, with 12 bases spanning the gap. The CDR3 covers 14 residues.

The chain links TRBV29-1 to TRBJ2-7; D call uncertain. The germline gives CDR1 SQVTM, CDR2 ANQGSEA. The CDR3 runs to 11 residues. Trimming stripped 8 bases from V and 2 bases from J, with 10 bases between. CDR3 loop: CSSRTAYEQYF. The CDR3 DNA reads as TGCAGCTCAAGGACGGCCTACGAGCAGTACTTC.

This chain connects TRBV27 to TRBJ1-3, with D perhaps TRBD1 (5 bases). This CDR3 spans 19 amino acids. CDR1 is MNHEY, CDR2 SMNVEV, per germline (reference sequence). Deletions cut 2 bases from V and 4 bases from J, with 24 bases between. CDR3 coding DNA: TGTGCCAGCAGTTTACCCGTAGCAGGGTCGCCTCTGCGAGGAAACACCATATATTTT. Its protein product is CASSLPVAGSPLRGNTIYF.

The chain combines TRBV6-5 with TRBJ1-2; a weak D match, TRBD1 (5 bases). V shed 0 bases and J shed 7 bases, with 15 bases lying between them. CDR3 length equals 15 residues. The germline gives CDR1 MNHEY, CDR2 SVGAGI. The CDR3 sequence: CASSYSGLPGGGYTF. The CDR3 nucleotides read TGTGCCAGCAGTTACTCGGGACTGCCGGGGGGTGGCTACACCTTC.

The chain employs TRBV25-1 and TRBJ2-7; no clear D. The CDR3 contains 12 residues. V gave up 5 bases and J gave up 8 bases, with 13 bases separating them. Germline V gene lookup returns CDR1 MGHDK and CDR2 SYGVNS. The CDR3 is CASSSKGNQQYF. The CDR3 DNA is TGTGCCAGCAGTTCCAAAGGGAATCAGCAGTACTTC.

V and J are TRBV19 and TRBJ2-5, with a possible D match to TRBD1 (6 bases). Trimming left V 7 bases short and J 1 base short, with 16 bases between. Germline V CDR1 and CDR2: LNHDA, SQIVND (reference sequence). The CDR3 runs to 15 residues. The CDR3 is CASTKGPGVQETQYF. CDR3 coding DNA: TGTGCCAGTACCAAGGGCCCAGGGGTCCAAGAGACCCAGTACTTC.

V gene TRBV15 combines with J gene TRBJ2-1; 9 positions match TRBD2. The germline gives CDR1 LNHNV, CDR2 YYDKDF (reference sequence). V lost 0 bases and J lost 8; bases outside the gene matches: 8. The CDR3 is made up of 16 amino acids. CDR3: CATSRDLASGADEQFF. CDR3 coding DNA: TGTGCCACCAGCAGAGATCTGGCTAGCGGGGCCGATGAGCAGTTCTTC.

The chain links TRBV6-5 to TRBJ1-3; tentatively, D is TRBD1 (5 bases). The CDR3 sequence is 15 residues long. In germline, CDR1 is MNHEY, CDR2 SVGAGI. Trimming stripped 4 bases from V and 5 bases from J, with 15 bases between. Here the CDR3 DNA reads TGTGCCAGCAGTTCAGCCCAGGGAAGTAGAAACACCATATATTTT. Encoded protein: CASSSAQGSRNTIYF.

V gene TRBV25-1 combines with J gene TRBJ2-2, with TRBD2 matching 8 bases. Germline-derived CDR1 and CDR2 are MGHDK and SYGVNS. The CDR3 totals 15 residues. V lost 3 bases and J lost 3; bases outside the gene matches: 3. As DNA, the CDR3 is TGTGCCAGCAGTGAGCCCGGGAGGGACACCGGGGAGCTGTTTTTT. It encodes CASSEPGRDTGELFF.

This chain links TRBV5-4 with TRBJ2-3; possibly TRBD2 for D (6 bases). The CDR3 has 16 amino acids. Trimming shortened V by 0 bases and J by 0 bases, and 11 bases separated the two germline ends. The germline V gene encodes CDR1 SGHNT and CDR2 YYREEE (reference sequence). CDR3 residues: CASSLGLASSTDTQYF. CDR3 nucleotide sequence: TGTGCCAGCAGCTTGGGGCTAGCGTCTAGCACAGATACGCAGTATTTT. Full variable domain (remainder filled in from reference TRBV5-4 and TRBJ2-3): ETGVTQSPTHLIKTRGQQVTLRCSSQSGHNTVSWYQQALGQGPQFIFQYYREEENGRGNFPPRFSGLQFPNYSSELNVNALELDDSALYLCASSLGLASSTDTQYFGPGTRLTVL.

This chain connects TRBV10-3 to TRBJ2-3, with 7 bases that match TRBD1. Germline V gene lookup returns CDR1 ENHRY and CDR2 SYGVKD. V shed 4 bases, J shed 2 bases, and the junction held 3 bases outside the gene matches. The CDR3 is 14 residues long. CDR3 bases: TGTGCCATCAGTGCCGGGACAGTCACAGATACGCAGTATTTT. Its translation: CAISAGTVTDTQYF.

This chain uses TRBV7-2 with TRBJ2-2, with a possible D match to TRBD1 (5 bases). V was cut by 5 bases and J by 4 bases, with 14 bases left in between. Germline-derived CDR1 and CDR2 are SGHTA and FQGNSA. CDR3 length: 15 amino acids. CDR3 sequence (DNA): TGTGCCAGCAGCCCGTGGAGCAGGGCCACCGGGGAGCTGTTTTTT. Amino acid sequence: CASSPWSRATGELFF.

The chain is built from TRBV5-5 and TRBJ2-1; 7 nucleotides match TRBD1. Trimming cost V 0 bases and J 6 bases; bases outside gene matches: 9. CDR1 is SGHKS, CDR2 YYEKEE, per germline (reference sequence). CDR3 length: 16 residues. CDR3: CASSLVLRTGPNEQFF. The CDR3 DNA is TGTGCCAGCAGCTTGGTTCTGAGGACAGGTCCCAATGAGCAGTTCTTC. Full variable domain (outside the CDR3, taken from reference TRBV5-5 and TRBJ2-1): DAGVTQSPTHLIKTRGQQVTLRCSPISGHKSVSWYQQVLGQGPQFIFQYYEKEERGRGNFPDRFSARQFPNYSSELNVNALLLGDSALYLCASSLVLRTGPNEQFFGPGTRLTVL.

V gene TRBV7-2 combines with J gene TRBJ2-5; TRBD1 or TRBD2 may be the D gene (7 bases each). CDR1 is SGHTA, CDR2 FQGNSA, per germline. The CDR3 length is 14 residues. Trimming stripped 5 bases from V and 5 bases from J, with 15 bases between. This CDR3 reads CASSPPGGEETQYF. The CDR3 nucleotides read TGTGCCAGCAGCCCCCCAGGGGGGGAGGAGACCCAGTACTTC.

J is TRBJ1-5 and V is TRBV5-4; maybe TRBD1 (6 bases). CDR1 SGHNT and CDR2 YYREEE come from the germline V gene (reference sequence). V lost 0 bases, J lost 8 bases, and 9 bases lay in between. The CDR3 is 13 residues long. The CDR3 reads CASSLGRDKPQHF. The CDR3 coding sequence is TGTGCCAGCAGCTTGGGCAGGGACAAGCCCCAGCATTTT.

The chain uses TRBV6-1 and TRBJ2-7, with TRBD1 matching 8 bases. Looked up from germline, CDR1 is MNHNS and CDR2 is SASEGT. The CDR3 spans 15 residues. With 6 bases clipped from V and 0 bases from J, the junction kept 7 bases outside the gene matches. CDR3 bases: TGTGCCAGCAGGGGAGGACAGGGTTACTCCTACGAGCAGTACTTC. It codes for CASRGGQGYSYEQYF.

The V and J genes are TRBV11-3 and TRBJ1-1, with a tentative D call TRBD1 (6 bases). The germline CDR1 and CDR2 sequences are SGHNT and YENEEA. The CDR3 has 15 amino acids. V lost 3 bases and J lost 2, with 13 bases in between. CDR3 in DNA: TGTGCCAGCAGCTTTTCAGGGGTGCGAAACACTGAAGCTTTCTTT. It encodes CASSFSGVRNTEAFF.

This clone is termed medium-sized. Written as DNA, the CDR3 is TGTGCCAGCAGCGCGCTTCCTAGCGGGAGACTAGAGACCCAGTACTTC. Translated, it gives CASSALPSGRLETQYF. This chain uses TRBV9 with TRBJ2-5; 10 bases are a match to TRBD2. The CDR3 covers 16 residues. Germline V lookup: CDR1 SGDLS, CDR2 YYNGEE. V shed 3 bases and J 4 bases; nucleotides not matched to a gene: 9. The full variable domain, its missing parts supplied by reference TRBV9 and TRBJ2-5, is DSGVTQTPKHLITATGQRVTLRCSPRSGDLSVYWYQQSLDQGLQFLIQYYNGEERAKGNILERFSAQQFPDLHSELNLSSLELGDSALYFCASSALPSGRLETQYFGPGTRLLVL.

This clone was found once. For the CDR3, the DNA is TGTGCCAGCAGCTCGGGACGGCTGAACACTGAAGCTTTCTTT. Protein product: CASSSGRLNTEAFF. The genes are TRBV28 and TRBJ1-1; D may be TRBD1 (5 bases). From germline, CDR1 is MDHEN and CDR2 SYDVKM. This CDR3 spans 14 amino acids. V was cut by 6 bases and J by 0 bases, with 11 bases left in between.

The V gene is TRBV6-4, the J gene TRBJ1-1, with D maybe TRBD1 (5 bases). Trimming stripped 2 bases from V and 7 bases from J, with 11 bases between. Germline assignment: CDR1 MRHNA and CDR2 SNTAGT. The CDR3 spans 13 residues. CDR3 bases: TGTGCCAGCAGTGACCGGGGGAAGGGTGAAGCTTTCTTT. Encoded protein: CASSDRGKGEAFF.

In DNA, the CDR3 is TGTGCCAGCAATAGCGGGACCCTAGACCATGACGGGGAGCTGTTTTTT. It specifies CASNSGTLDHDGELFF. The chain joins TRBV7-9 to TRBJ2-2, with 8 bases lining up with TRBD2. The CDR3 is 16 amino acids. Germline V CDR1 and CDR2: SEHNR, FQNEAQ (reference sequence). The ends lost 7 bases at V and 7 bases at J; junction bases unmatched: 14.

This clone was seen only once. The chain recombines TRBV11-3 with TRBJ2-3, with TRBD2 matching 11 bases. J was trimmed by 3 bases and V by 5 bases; bases with no gene match: 7. The V gene's germline CDR1 is SGHNT and CDR2 YENEEA. The CDR3 has 16 amino acids. In DNA form, the CDR3 reads TGTGCCAGCAGCACTCAACTAGCGGGAGTAACAGATACGCAGTATTTT. Translating it yields CASSTQLAGVTDTQYF.

The J gene is TRBJ1-1, the V gene TRBV6-5, with no clear D. The germline V gene encodes CDR1 MNHEY and CDR2 SVGAGI. The V end lost 7 bases, the J end lost 6 bases, and 18 bases lay between the germline ends. This CDR3 comprises 14 residues. CDR3 bases: TGTGCCAGCACTAAAGGGATTTCCGACGCTGAAGCTTTCTTT. Its protein product is CASTKGISDAEAFF.

This clone showed up just once. CDR3 nucleotide sequence: TGTGCCAGCAGTTGGACTAGCGGGAGGTACAATGAGCAGTTCTTC. This sequence encodes CASSWTSGRYNEQFF. The chain combines TRBV27 with TRBJ2-1; 14 bases are a match to TRBD2. The CDR3 runs to 15 residues. V gave up 4 bases and J gave up 4 bases; unmatched junction bases: 0. The germline V gene encodes CDR1 MNHEY and CDR2 SMNVEV (reference sequence).